This TCR beta chain was found in a study of blood T cell repertoires in COVID-19. Study at large: Some COVID-19 samples were acute and others convalescent; all came from the United States, Italy and Spain. From T cells, B-cell-depleted T cells, or PBMCs came the material, which was cDNA or gDNA.

Methods used by the authors: The authors estimated nucleated cell counts from reference gene primer amplification. TCRdb keeps only in-frame clones here, not all; method: immunoSEQ multiplex PCR. V, J and clone size reflect that table, while D and trimming were determined from the DNA. Of roughly 150,000 clones in the sample, around 75% were seen once. The germline V and J ends were trimmed by 2 bases and 3 bases, with 8 bases remaining between them. The germline CDR1 and CDR2 sequences are MNHEY and SVGAGI. There are 14 residues in the CDR3. The sample was peripheral blood. The V call is TRBV6-5, the J call TRBJ1-5; no reliable D call. The clonotype comes from a woman older than 75 with acute or convalescent COVID-19. CDR3 bases: TGTGCCAGCAGTTACGGCGGGCCCAATCAGCCCCAGCATTTT. This codes for CASSYGGPNQPQHF.